Presented here are 7 T cell receptor beta chains from one specimen sequenced in a study of neoadjuvant nivolumab and ipilimumab in lung cancer. Data came from immunoSEQ multiplex PCR; TCRdb stores just in-frame clones and leaves some out. Of about 26,000 clones listed, around 80% are singletons. Sequenced material: peripheral blood, taken before neoadjuvant nivolumab, alone or with ipilimumab. These receptors originate from an adult with non-small cell lung cancer.

The V gene is TRBV13, the J gene TRBJ2-1, with TRBD2 matching 11 bases. CDR1 and CDR2 (germline): PRHDT, FYEKMQ (reference sequence). The V and J ends lost 5 bases and 8 bases, in that order; junction bases with no gene match: 14. The CDR3 length is 17 residues. DNA for the CDR3: TGTGCCAGCAGCCCATTCCATAGCGGGGGGGCCACGGATGAGCAGTTCTTC. Protein sequence: CASSPFHSGGATDEQFF. Looking up the rest from reference TRBV13 and TRBJ2-1 gives the full variable domain: AAGVIQSPRHLIKEKRETATLKCYPIPRHDTVYWYQQGPGQDPQFLISFYEKMQSDKGSIPDRFSAQQFSDYHSELNMSSLELGDSALYFCASSPFHSGGATDEQFFGPGTRLTVL.

V and J are TRBV18 and TRBJ1-3, with 7 bases lining up with TRBD1. The CDR3 is made up of 14 amino acids. V lost 3 bases to trimming and J lost 4 bases; unmatched junction nucleotides: 3. Germline CDR1 and CDR2: KGHSH and LQKENI. CDR3 in DNA: TGTGCCAGCTCACCGACAGGGACAGGAAACACCATATATTTT. Translated, it gives CASSPTGTGNTIYF.

The chain carries TRBV2 and TRBJ2-1; D may correspond to TRBD1 or TRBD2 (6 bases each). Trimming removed 0 bases from V and 9 bases from J, with 15 bases in between. From germline, CDR1 is SNHLY and CDR2 FYNNEI. The CDR3 runs to 15 residues. The CDR3 region has the DNA TGTGCCAGCAGTGAAGCGCGGGCTCGGGGGCCTGAGCAGTTCTTC. Amino acid sequence: CASSEARARGPEQFF. Based on the CDR3 plus reference TRBV2 and TRBJ2-1, the full variable domain is EPEVTQTPSHQVTQMGQEVILRCVPISNHLYFYWYRQILGQKVEFLVSFYNNEISEKSEIFDDQFSVERPDGSNFTLKIRSTKLEDSAMYFCASSEARARGPEQFFGPGTRLTVL.

The chain links TRBV5-5 to TRBJ1-5, with TRBD1 matching 7 bases. Trimming at V came to 4 bases and at J to 2 bases, leaving 15 bases not matched to a gene. The CDR3 length is 18 residues. Per the germline V gene, CDR1 is SGHKS and CDR2 is YYEKEE (reference sequence). DNA for the CDR3: TGTGCCAGCAGCCCTGAAGTCAGGGCAGGGGGAGGCAATCAGCCCCAGCATTTT. This codes for CASSPEVRAGGGNQPQHF.

The chain carries TRBV6-5 and TRBJ2-3; TRBD2 agrees at 8 bases. The CDR3 has 16 residues. Trimming removed 0 bases from V and 5 bases from J; junction bases left unmatched: 7. CDR1 is MNHEY, CDR2 SVGAGI, per germline. CDR3: CASSYSTGGAGDTQYF. As DNA, the CDR3 is TGTGCCAGCAGTTACTCGACGGGGGGGGCAGGAGATACGCAGTATTTT.

The chain is built from TRBV5-1 and TRBJ1-4; D is unresolved. CDR1 SGHRS and CDR2 YFSETQ come from the germline V gene. V dropped 4 bases and J dropped 4 bases, with 11 bases sitting between them. The CDR3 sequence is 14 residues long. CDR3 in DNA: TGCGCCAGCAGCAGAGACGGTATTAATGAAAAACTGTTTTTT. It specifies CASSRDGINEKLFF.

In its sample, this clone was seen a few times. V is TRBV27 and J is TRBJ1-2; no clear D gene. Germline CDR1 is MNHEY and CDR2 is SMNVEV (reference sequence). V gave up 2 bases and J gave up 3 bases, with 7 bases separating them. The CDR3 sequence is 13 residues long. The CDR3, as DNA: TGTGCCAGCAGTTTAGGAGAGCACTATGGCTACACCTTC. Its translation is CASSLGEHYGYTF.